The rows below give T cell receptor beta chains drawn from one sample of a study of blood T cells in healthy people across ages. Each CDR3 protein is one row after TCRdb ran MiXCR on the 5' RACE reads. The sample has under 1 million distinct CDR3 sequences; around 42% are singletons. The sample taken for sequencing was blood. These receptors all stem from a man in his sixties in good health. CDR3s include the opening cysteine and the closing phenylalanine or tryptophan. A D gene is named only where the DNA matches it firmly. Size tells how often a clone was seen (once, few, many) or the class of an expanded clone, and some rows leave it out.

clone size,D gene,J gene,V gene,CDR3 protein,CDR3 DNA
few,TRBD2,TRBJ2-2,TRBV4-3,CASSRLLAGVNTGELFF,TGCGCCAGCAGCCGACTACTAGCGGGGGTTAACACCGGGGAGCTGTTTTTT
NA,NA,TRBJ2-5,TRBV3-1,CASSSTGVGQYF,TGTGCCAGCTCATCGACCGGGGTGGGGCAGTACTTC
once,NA,TRBJ2-3,TRBV6-1,CASSRLPPGLQRDTQYF,TGTGCCAGCAGTCGACTACCACCGGGTCTACAGAGAGATACGCAGTATTTT
NA,NA,TRBJ2-1,TRBV7-7,CASSLVYVYEQFF,TGTGCTAGCAGCTTAGTTTATGTTTATGAGCAGTTCTTC
NA,NA,TRBJ1-1,TRBV4-1,CASSGGSMNTEAFF,TGCGCCAGCAGTGGGGGATCTATGAACACTGAAGCTTTCTTT
NA,TRBD1,TRBJ1-5,TRBV28,CASSLYWTGFSNQPQHF,TGTGCCAGCAGTTTATATTGGACAGGGTTTAGCAATCAGCCCCAGCATTTT
few,NA,TRBJ2-5,TRBV7-2,CASSVGEQETQYF,TGTGCCAGCAGTGTGGGAGAACAAGAGACCCAGTACTTC
NA,NA,TRBJ1-6,TRBV18,CASSPGQDSALHF,TGTGCCAGCTCACCAGGCCAGGATTCGGCCCTCCACTTT
few,NA,TRBJ2-7,TRBV29-1,CSVEDALGSYEQYF,TGCAGCGTTGAAGATGCTTTGGGGTCCTACGAGCAGTACTTC
few,NA,TRBJ2-7,TRBV6-5,CASIGFYEQYF,TGTGCCAGCATCGGGTTCTACGAGCAGTACTTC
NA,NA,TRBJ1-2,TRBV4-3,CASSQDGRGYTF,TGCGCCAGCAGCCAAGATGGGCGAGGCTACACCTTC
NA,NA,TRBJ2-5,TRBV20-1,CSTAPLLDIPAYNEQYF,TGCAGTACTGCTCCCCTTTTAGACATCCCCGCATACAATGAGCAGTACTTC
NA,TRBD2,TRBJ2-3,TRBV6-5,CASTPSGGGVLDTQYF,TGTGCCAGCACTCCCTCGGGGGGAGGGGTGTTAGATACGCAGTATTTT
few,TRBD2,TRBJ2-3,TRBV9,CASKGLAGGIMYF,TGTGCCAGCAAAGGACTAGCGGGGGGTATCATGTATTTT
few,TRBD1,TRBJ2-5,TRBV6-5,CASSYTWDSIQETQYF,TGTGCCAGCAGTTACACCTGGGACAGTATCCAAGAGACCCAGTACTTC
NA,TRBD2,TRBJ2-5,TRBV4-3,CASSRLLLGGETQYF,TGCGCCAGCAGCCGCCTCCTGTTGGGGGGGGAGACCCAGTACTTC
few,TRBD1,TRBJ1-6,TRBV14,CAALSRDRGSSYNSPLHF,TGTGCCGCACTATCCCGGGACAGGGGGAGCTCCTATAATTCACCCCTCCACTTT
few,TRBD1,TRBJ2-1,TRBV7-9,CASSADRGIYNEQFF,TGTGCCAGCAGCGCGGACAGGGGCATCTACAATGAGCAGTTCTTC
few,TRBD1,TRBJ1-1,TRBV29-1,CSTKQGAQAEAFF,TGCAGCACCAAACAGGGGGCGCAGGCTGAAGCTTTCTTT
NA,TRBD1,TRBJ2-1,TRBV28,CASSTGTDSYNEQFF,TGTGCCAGCAGCACCGGGACAGACTCCTACAATGAGCAGTTCTTC
few,TRBD1,TRBJ2-1,TRBV9,CASSAHRGLDEQFF,TGTGCCAGCAGCGCCCACAGGGGCTTAGATGAGCAGTTCTTC
NA,TRBD1,TRBJ1-1,TRBV27,CAAGGRAGTEAFF,TGTGCCGCAGGGGGAAGGGCGGGAACTGAAGCTTTCTTT
NA,NA,TRBJ1-4,TRBV7-2,CASSLAGVPLEKLFF,TGTGCCAGTAGCTTAGCGGGGGTTCCGCTTGAAAAACTGTTTTTT
NA,NA,TRBJ2-5,TRBV24-1,CATSGGPTETQYF,TGTGCCACCAGCGGGGGGCCGACAGAGACCCAGTACTTC
NA,TRBD1,TRBJ2-3,TRBV2,CASNGQGASTDTQYF,TGTGCCAGCAACGGACAGGGGGCAAGCACAGATACGCAGTATTTT
NA,NA,TRBJ1-2,TRBV2,CASSEMGSHYGYTF,TGTGCCAGCAGTGAAATGGGCAGTCACTATGGCTACACCTTC
NA,TRBD2,TRBJ2-2,TRBV15,CATSREGGLAGTGELFF,TGTGCCACCAGCAGAGAAGGTGGACTAGCAGGAACCGGGGAGCTGTTTTTT
NA,NA,TRBJ1-2,TRBV11-2,CASSPKQGSYGYTF,TGTGCCAGCAGCCCGAAACAGGGATCCTATGGCTACACCTTC
few,NA,TRBJ2-5,TRBV20-1,CSARDLSRIQETQYF,TGCAGTGCTAGAGATTTATCGCGAATCCAAGAGACCCAGTACTTC
NA,TRBD1,TRBJ1-3,TRBV7-2,CASSLEPTGLSGNTIYF,TGTGCCAGCAGCTTAGAACCGACAGGGCTTTCTGGAAACACCATATATTTT
NA,TRBD2,TRBJ2-3,TRBV11-2,CASSKRTSGSTDTQYF,TGTGCCAGCAGCAAGAGGACTAGCGGAAGCACAGATACGCAGTATTTT
NA,TRBD1,TRBJ2-4,TRBV6-2/TRBV6-3,CASTRQGMGKNIQYF,TGTGCCAGCACTAGACAGGGTATGGGCAAAAACATTCAGTACTTC
few,TRBD2,TRBJ2-1,TRBV27,CASTPGGLGEQFF,TGTGCCAGCACCCCGGGGGGGCTGGGTGAGCAGTTCTTC
NA,NA,TRBJ2-5,TRBV5-1,CASSQGPGAGNEQYF,TGCGCCAGCAGCCAGGGGCCTGGGGCGGGGAATGAGCAGTACTTC
once,TRBD1,TRBJ1-2,TRBV6-2/TRBV6-3,CASSYGDRAHYGYTF,TGTGCCAGCAGTTACGGTGACAGGGCACACTATGGCTACACCTTC
NA,NA,TRBJ2-5,TRBV19,CASSIGRETQYF,TGTGCCAGTAGTATTGGGCGAGAGACCCAGTACTTC
NA,TRBD1,TRBJ2-3,TRBV2,CASSRTGRGQTDTQYF,TGTGCCAGCAGCCGAACCGGCAGGGGGCAGACAGATACGCAGTATTTT
NA,TRBD1,TRBJ1-2,TRBV5-1,CASSPEPRQGENGYTF,TGCGCCAGCAGCCCCGAACCTAGACAGGGAGAGAATGGCTACACCTTC
NA,TRBD1,TRBJ1-5,TRBV4-3,CASSLRTGVNQPQHF,TGCGCCAGCAGCCTTCGGACAGGGGTAAATCAGCCCCAGCATTTT
NA,NA,TRBJ1-2,TRBV6-2/TRBV6-3,CASSDGQLYGYTF,TGTGCCAGCAGTGACGGACAGCTGTATGGCTACACCTTC
NA,NA,TRBJ1-6,TRBV2,CASRTGTAGSPLHF,TGTGCCAGCAGAACCGGAACGGCTGGCTCACCCCTCCACTTT